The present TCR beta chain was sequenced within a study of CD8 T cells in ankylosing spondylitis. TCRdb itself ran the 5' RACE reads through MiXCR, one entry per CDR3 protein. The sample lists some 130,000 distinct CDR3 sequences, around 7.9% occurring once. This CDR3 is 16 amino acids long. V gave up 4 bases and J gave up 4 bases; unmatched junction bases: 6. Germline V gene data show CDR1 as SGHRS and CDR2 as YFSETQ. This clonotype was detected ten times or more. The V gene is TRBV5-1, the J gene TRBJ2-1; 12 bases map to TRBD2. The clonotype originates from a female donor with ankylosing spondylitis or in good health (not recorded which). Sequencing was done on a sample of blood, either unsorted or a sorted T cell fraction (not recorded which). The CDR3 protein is CASSGGLAGTYNEQFF. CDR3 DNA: TGCGCCAGCAGCGGAGGACTAGCGGGGACGTACAATGAGCAGTTCTTC.